Presented here are 25 T cell receptor beta chains from one specimen sequenced in a study of shared clonotypes between healthy human individuals. The method was immunoSEQ multiplex PCR; TCRdb's version includes in-frame clones alone and lacks a portion of them. The data contain roughly 1,000,000 clones, 75% to 80% of them seen just once; the ten biggest clones take up roughly 0.55%. The specimen was memory CD4+ T cells from PBMCs. Subset described: CD45RA-negative fraction. These receptors were obtained from a man aged 18-30 years in good health. Some clones in this sample may be carry-over from other donors' samples.

A word on this clone: A far more abundant clone sits one base away, making this likely a read error. Additional DNA sequences in this sample encode the identical CDR3. This chain connects TRBV5-1 to TRBJ2-2; the D is unclear. Per germline, CDR1 SGHRS and CDR2 YFSETQ. Trimming took off 0 bases at V and 1 base at J, with 4 bases between the two ends. The CDR3 length is 14 residues. CDR3 protein: CASSLAGNTGELFF. In DNA, the CDR3 is TGCGCCAGCAGCTTGGCGGGGAACACCGGGGAGCTGTTTTTT.

V is TRBV11-2 and J is TRBJ2-7; 7 bases are shared with TRBD2. With V trimmed by 5 bases and J by 5 bases, 12 bases remained unmatched. This CDR3 spans 15 amino acids. Germline CDR1 reads SGHAT; CDR2 reads FQNNGV. In DNA, the CDR3 is TGTGCCAGCAGCCCTATGGCGGGAGCGGTCCACGAGCAGTACTTC. Translation: CASSPMAGAVHEQYF.

A remark on this clone: A far larger clone is off by one base, so a read error is likely. Other DNA sequences of this sample code for an identical CDR3. The rearrangement uses TRBV28 and TRBJ1-2; TRBD1 aligns across 9 bases. After removal of 7 bases from V and 11 bases from J, the junction contained 14 bases not matched to a gene. CDR3 size: 14 residues. Per the germline V gene, CDR1 is MDHEN and CDR2 is SYDVKM. In nucleotides, the CDR3 is TGTGCCAGCACTCCCGGGCCAACAGGGGGCGGTTACACCTTC. Residues: CASTPGPTGGGYTF.

This clone was seen a few times. V is TRBV29-1 and J is TRBJ1-2; possibly TRBD1 for D (5 bases). Germline CDR1 and CDR2: SQVTM and ANQGSEA. The germline V and J ends were trimmed by 6 bases and 5 bases, with 16 bases remaining between them. This CDR3 contains 13 residues. CDR3 coding DNA: TGCAGCGTAAAACGTCGGGGGATATATGGCTACACCTTC. Translated, it gives CSVKRRGIYGYTF.

The chain carries TRBV9 and TRBJ1-2, with a weak D call TRBD1 (6 bases). The germline gives CDR1 SGDLS, CDR2 YYNGEE. The V and J ends lost 3 bases and 4 bases respectively, with 13 bases between them. This CDR3 has 14 amino acids. CDR3 amino acids: CASSGRRGLYGYTF. The CDR3 DNA reads TGTGCCAGCAGCGGAAGGCGGGGGCTCTATGGCTACACCTTC.

The rearrangement uses TRBV28 and TRBJ2-5; D gene unclear. V was cut by 7 bases and J by 2 bases, with 17 bases left in between. CDR1 and CDR2 (germline): MDHEN, SYDVKM. The CDR3 is made up of 15 amino acids. In DNA form, the CDR3 reads TGTGCCAGCACCAAACTGTTGGGGATTCAAGAGACCCAGTACTTC. It codes for CASTKLLGIQETQYF.

The chain carries TRBV30 and TRBJ1-1, with a possible D match to TRBD1 (5 bases). V was shortened by 0 bases and J by 0 bases, with 8 bases between the two germline ends. The CDR3 runs 14 residues. The germline V gene has CDR1 GTSNPN and CDR2 SVGIG (reference sequence). CDR3 loop: CAWSVEGLNTEAFF. The CDR3 bases are TGTGCCTGGAGTGTAGAGGGGCTGAACACTGAAGCTTTCTTT.

A few counts support this clone. The rearrangement joins TRBV5-6 to TRBJ1-3, with a weak D call TRBD1 (6 bases). The CDR3 contains 15 residues. Trimming took off 3 bases at V and 1 base at J, with 11 bases between the two ends. Germline V lookup: CDR1 SGHDT, CDR2 YYEEEE. The CDR3, as DNA: TGTGCCAGCAGCTACTACAGGGATTCTGGAAACACCATATATTTT. As protein: CASSYYRDSGNTIYF.

V and J are TRBV27 and TRBJ1-2; no reliable D call. Per germline, CDR1 MNHEY and CDR2 SMNVEV (reference sequence). The CDR3 extends over 14 amino acids. Trimming pared 4 bases from V and 6 bases from J, leaving 15 bases between. CDR3 loop: CASSSHKMRNGYTF. CDR3 DNA: TGTGCCAGCAGTTCCCATAAGATGCGGAATGGCTACACCTTC.

On this clone itself: Being one base from a much bigger clone, this may be a read error. Other DNA sequences in the sample encode the same CDR3. The chain has TRBV30 and TRBJ2-7, with D uncertain. CDR3 size: 9 residues. V lost 7 bases to trimming and J lost 9 bases, with 10 bases between them. CDR1 is GTSNPN and CDR2 is SVGIG in the germline V gene (reference sequence). CDR3 DNA: TGTGCCTTTCGTGGTGTGCAGTACTTC. Amino acids: CAFRGVQYF.

V is TRBV13 and J is TRBJ2-3, with 7 bases matching TRBD2. The CDR3 runs to 16 residues. Germline loops: CDR1 PRHDT, CDR2 FYEKMQ (reference sequence). The V segment lost 7 bases and the J segment 5 bases; nucleotides outside the gene matches: 15. In DNA, the CDR3 is TGTGCCAGCACCCCCTTTGTGGGAGGGCCGGGAGATACGCAGTATTTT. Translating gives CASTPFVGGPGDTQYF.

The chain uses TRBV6-1 and TRBJ2-2; 8 positions match TRBD2. The CDR3 loop spans 15 amino acids. Germline-derived CDR1 and CDR2 are MNHNS and SASEGT. V lost 9 bases, J lost 1 base, and 7 bases stayed unmatched. The CDR3 nucleotides are TGTGCCAGTGCCTGGGCGGGAGGGAACACCGGGGAGCTGTTTTTT. It is translated as CASAWAGGNTGELFF.

This rearrangement joins TRBV5-1 to TRBJ1-4, with a possible D match to TRBD1 (6 bases). The germline gives CDR1 SGHRS, CDR2 YFSETQ. The V gene lost 0 bases and the J gene lost 7 bases, with 13 bases spanning the gap. The CDR3 has 15 residues. The CDR3: CASSLGPQGSEKLFF. The CDR3 nucleotides read TGCGCCAGCAGCTTGGGCCCACAGGGTTCTGAAAAACTGTTTTTT.

In the case of this clone: A single base separates this from a much larger clone, so it may be a read error. The chain carries TRBV29-1 and TRBJ1-2; a weak D match, TRBD1 (5 bases). The CDR3 is made up of 14 amino acids. Germline assignment: CDR1 SQVTM and CDR2 ANQGSEA. In nucleotides, the CDR3 is TGCAGCGTTGAAGGGAGGGGCACTAACTATGGCTGCACCTTC. Amino acids: CSVEGRGTNYGCTF.

This sequence joins TRBV5-1 and TRBJ1-4; a weak D match, TRBD1 (6 bases). Germline CDR1 is SGHRS and CDR2 is YFSETQ. V dropped 7 bases and J dropped 8 bases, with 18 bases sitting between them. CDR3 length: 14 amino acids. In DNA form, the CDR3 reads TGCGCCAGCTCCAGGGACGGCGGGGGCGAAAAACTGTTTTTT. It translates to CASSRDGGGEKLFF.

Only a few counts were recorded for this clone. Other DNA variants within this sample encode the same CDR3. The V gene is TRBV5-1, the J gene TRBJ2-7; D unresolved. V dropped 0 bases and J dropped 6 bases, with 4 bases sitting between them. The CDR3 is 11 amino acids. Per the germline V gene, CDR1 is SGHRS and CDR2 is YFSETQ. CDR3 amino acids: CASSLEAEQYF. Written as DNA, the CDR3 is TGCGCCAGCAGCTTGGAGGCCGAGCAGTACTTC.

This clone has only a few counts. The chain uses TRBV27 and TRBJ1-3; no clear D. Germline CDR1 is MNHEY and CDR2 is SMNVEV (reference sequence). CDR3 length: 12 amino acids. CDR3 amino acids: CPHAGLGNTIYF. In DNA, the CDR3 is TGTCCGCACGCGGGGTTAGGAAACACCATATATTTT.

The chain couples TRBV10-2 to TRBJ1-3, with D uncertain. The germline V gene encodes CDR1 WSHSY and CDR2 SAAADI. The CDR3 extends over 12 amino acids. Trimming pared 1 base from V and 7 bases from J, leaving 5 bases between. The CDR3 nucleotides are TGCGCCAGCAGTGAGTTGCGGAACACCATATATTTT. Protein sequence: CASSELRNTIYF.

In this sample, this clone turned up once. This chain uses TRBV10-3 with TRBJ2-7; TRBD1 matches 9 bases. CDR3 length equals 14 residues. Trimming took 8 bases from V and 7 from J; bases not matched to a gene: 12. Germline CDR1 and CDR2: ENHRY and SYGVKD. This chain's CDR3 is CAIRRDRELSEQYF. In DNA form, the CDR3 reads TGTGCCATCCGCCGGGACAGGGAACTTTCGGAGCAGTACTTC.

The CDR3 here is CASSLTPGLPYEQYF. The CDR3, as DNA: TGTGCCAGCAGCTTAACCCCAGGTCTCCCCTACGAGCAGTACTTC. The genes are TRBV7-3 and TRBJ2-7, with D hard to call. CDR3 length equals 15 residues. Trimming took off 0 bases at V and 2 bases at J, with 11 bases between the two ends. CDR1 and CDR2 (germline): SGHTA, FQGTGA.

The chain carries TRBV5-8 and TRBJ2-4; D gene uncertain. Between the trimmed V and J ends, which lost 0 bases and 0 bases, there was a span of 7 bases. Germline CDR1 SGHTS, CDR2 YDEGEE. This CDR3 has 15 residues. Written as DNA, the CDR3 is TGTGCCAGCAGCTTGGGCCCGGGAGCCAAAAACATTCAGTACTTC. Translating gives CASSLGPGAKNIQYF.

The rearrangement joins TRBV5-4 to TRBJ2-7; the D gene could be TRBD1 or TRBD2 (6 bases each). The germline V gene encodes CDR1 SGHNT and CDR2 YYREEE (reference sequence). V was shortened by 3 bases and J by 0 bases, with 16 bases between the two germline ends. This CDR3 has 16 residues. The CDR3 nucleotides read TGTGCCAGCAGCTCAGGGGCGGGGCGAGGCTCCTACGAGCAGTACTTC. Amino acid sequence: CASSSGAGRGSYEQYF.

The V gene is TRBV28, the J gene TRBJ1-5, with 7 bases lining up with TRBD1. This CDR3 is built from 15 residues. V lost 3 bases to trimming and J lost 3 bases; unmatched junction nucleotides: 5. The germline CDR1 and CDR2 sequences are MDHEN and SYDVKM. DNA for the CDR3: TGTGCCAGCAGTTTGATAGGGGGCGACAATCAGCCCCAGCATTTT. Protein product: CASSLIGGDNQPQHF.

The gene calls are TRBV18 and TRBJ2-5, with 8 positions matching TRBD2. CDR3 length equals 15 residues. The V segment lost 3 bases and the J segment 5 bases; nucleotides outside the gene matches: 8. Looked up from germline, CDR1 is KGHSH and CDR2 is LQKENI. Here the CDR3 reads CASSPRASGSETQYF. The CDR3, as DNA: TGTGCCAGCTCACCCCGGGCAAGCGGGAGTGAGACCCAGTACTTC.

The chain links TRBV4-1 to TRBJ2-1, with TRBD2 matching 8 bases. The germline V gene has CDR1 MGHRA and CDR2 YSYEKL. This CDR3 region has 19 residues. The junction had 13 bases not matched to a gene; V was cut back by 0 bases and J by 3 bases. The CDR3 region has the DNA TGCGCCAGCAGCCAAGATCTTGGGGCTAGCGGGCAAATCTACAATGAGCAGTTCTTC. Translation: CASSQDLGASGQIYNEQFF.